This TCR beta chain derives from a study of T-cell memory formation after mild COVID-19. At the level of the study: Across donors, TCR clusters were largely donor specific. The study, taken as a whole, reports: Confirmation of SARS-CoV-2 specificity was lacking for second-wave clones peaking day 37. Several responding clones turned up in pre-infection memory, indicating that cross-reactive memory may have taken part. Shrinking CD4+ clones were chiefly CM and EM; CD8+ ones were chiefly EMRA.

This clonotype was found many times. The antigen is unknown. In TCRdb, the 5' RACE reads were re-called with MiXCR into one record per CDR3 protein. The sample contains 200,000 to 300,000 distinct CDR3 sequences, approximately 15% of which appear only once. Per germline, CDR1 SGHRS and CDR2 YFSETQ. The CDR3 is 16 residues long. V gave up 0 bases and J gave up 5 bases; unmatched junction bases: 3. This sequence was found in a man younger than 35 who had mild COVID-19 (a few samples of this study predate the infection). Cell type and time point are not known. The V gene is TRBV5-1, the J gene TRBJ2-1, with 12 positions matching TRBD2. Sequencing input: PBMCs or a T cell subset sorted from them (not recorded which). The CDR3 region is CASSLGPSGGDNEQFF. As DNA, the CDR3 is TGCGCCAGCAGCTTGGGTCCTAGCGGGGGGGACAATGAGCAGTTCTTC.